This T cell receptor (beta chain) is drawn from a study of identical twins. TCRdb re-derived calls from the 5' RACE reads in MiXCR, one entry per CDR3 protein. This sample has hundreds of thousands of distinct CDR3 sequences; 20% to 25% occur once, and the top ten carry about 2.7%. The V gene end was trimmed by 4 bases and the J gene end by 7 bases; junction bases not matched to a gene: 6. The germline gives CDR1 SGHRS, CDR2 YFSETQ. CDR3 size: 16 residues. The sample also formed part of further work on T cells expressing NK-cell markers.

Source material: CD4+ T cells sorted from blood. The sequence was obtained from a woman younger than 30 in good health. The J gene is TRBJ2-1, the V gene TRBV5-1; 15 bases are a match to TRBD2. The CDR3 region is CASSPGTSGGFNEQFF. The CDR3 coding sequence is TGCGCCAGCAGCCCGGGGACTAGCGGGGGGTTTAATGAGCAGTTCTTC. Using reference TRBV5-1 and TRBJ2-1 for the parts outside the CDR3, the full variable domain is KAGVTQTPRYLIKTRGQQVTLSCSPISGHRSVSWYQQTPGQGLQFLFEYFSETQRNKGNFPGRFSGRQFSNSRSEMNVSTLELGDSALYLCASSPGTSGGFNEQFFGPGTRLTVL.